Below are 32 T cell receptor beta chains sequenced from a single sample in a study of PD-1 blockade in classical Hodgkin lymphoma. Each of the patients experienced relapse following autologous stem cell transplantation, and their brentuximab vedotin exposure differed. Method: immunoSEQ multiplex PCR; TCRdb's copy keeps in-frame clones and lacks some. Among fewer than 75,000 clones listed, more than 75% were seen once. The material sequenced was peripheral blood mononuclear cells (PBMCs), taken before the second cycle of nivolumab. Every receptor here comes from a human donor with classical Hodgkin lymphoma.

V usage is TRBV9 and J usage is TRBJ2-5, with TRBD2 matching over 8 bases. Germline V gives CDR1 SGDLS, CDR2 YYNGEE. This CDR3 has 11 amino acids. V trimming: 4 bases; J trimming: 14 bases; junction bases outside the gene matches: 7. The CDR3: CASSPSGGLYF. In DNA form, the CDR3 reads TGTGCCAGCAGCCCGAGCGGGGGCCTCTACTTC.

The J gene is TRBJ1-2, the V gene TRBV28, with TRBD1 identical over 8 bases. There are 13 residues in the CDR3. V trimming: 6 bases; J trimming: 8 bases; junction bases outside the gene matches: 8. The germline CDR1 and CDR2 sequences are MDHEN and SYDVKM. CDR3 nucleotide sequence: TGTGCCAGCAGGGAGACAGGGGTGAACGGCTACACCTTC. This gives the protein CASRETGVNGYTF.

As regards this clone: The same CDR3 also results from other DNA sequences found in this sample. The chain combines TRBV5-1 with TRBJ2-7, with 9 bases that match TRBD2. The CDR3 covers 15 residues. The germline V gene encodes CDR1 SGHRS and CDR2 YFSETQ. Trimming removed 0 bases from V and 4 bases from J; junction bases left unmatched: 5. The CDR3 sequence: CASSLGLAGIYEQYF. For the CDR3, the DNA is TGCGCCAGCAGCTTGGGGCTAGCGGGGATATACGAGCAGTACTTC.

J is TRBJ1-2 and V is TRBV7-9; D is perhaps TRBD1 (6 bases). Per germline, CDR1 SEHNR and CDR2 FQNEAQ (reference sequence). There are 14 residues in the CDR3. The V end was cut by 5 bases, the J end by 7 bases, with 17 bases between. The CDR3 loop reads CASSHPTQGGGYTF. The CDR3 DNA sequence: TGTGCCAGCAGCCACCCAACACAGGGAGGTGGCTACACCTTC.

V and J are TRBV30 and TRBJ1-3; D is unclear. V was shortened by 0 bases and J by 0 bases, with 9 bases between the two germline ends. CDR1 is GTSNPN and CDR2 is SVGIG in the germline V gene (reference sequence). CDR3 length: 15 amino acids. CDR3 DNA sequence: TGTGCCTGGAGTGTAGTCTCTACCTCTGGAAACACCATATATTTT. Its protein is CAWSVVSTSGNTIYF. The full variable domain, completed using reference TRBV30 and TRBJ1-3, is SQTIHQWPATLVQPVGSPLSLECTVEGTSNPNLYWYRQAAGRGLQLLFYSVGIGQISSEVPQNLSASRPQDRQFILSSKKLLLSDSGFYLCAWSVVSTSGNTIYFGEGSWLTVV.

The chain employs TRBV7-9 and TRBJ2-1, with 13 positions matching TRBD2. The CDR3 consists of 17 residues. CDR1 is SEHNR, CDR2 FQNEAQ, per germline (reference sequence). V trimming: 5 bases; J trimming: 9 bases; junction bases outside the gene matches: 13. The CDR3 DNA is TGTGCCAGCAGCCCACGGACTAGCGGGGGACTCGGGAGTGAGCAGTTCTTC. Translating gives CASSPRTSGGLGSEQFF.

The chain joins TRBV21-1 to TRBJ2-7; the listed D gene, TRBD2, was not tested against the DNA. TRBV21-1 is classified as a pseudogene. The CDR3 runs 13 residues. The CDR3 DNA reads TGTGCCACCCCGCGGGGGGACTCCTACGAGCAGTACTTC. Protein sequence: CATPRGDSYEQYF.

This chain joins TRBV11-1 and TRBJ2-3, with 7 positions matching TRBD1. The CDR3 spans 18 residues. V was clipped by 4 bases and J by 4 bases; unmatched bases: 17. The germline V gene encodes CDR1 SGHAT and CDR2 FQDESV (reference sequence). The CDR3 DNA reads TGTGCCAGCAGCTCGGTAACAGCAGGGGGTTTGTTCGCAGATACGCAGTATTTT. Translation: CASSSVTAGGLFADTQYF.

The rearrangement uses TRBV6-8 and TRBJ1-6; D gene unclear. Trimming took 8 bases from V and 5 from J, leaving 16 bases between them. CDR1 MNHGY and CDR2 SAAAGT come from the germline V gene. The length of the CDR3 is 15 residues. This CDR3 is CASLRWVRDNSPLHF. The CDR3 DNA reads TGTGCCAGCTTAAGGTGGGTTAGGGATAATTCACCCCTCCACTTT.

This sequence joins TRBV19 and TRBJ1-2, with no clear D. This CDR3 region has 12 residues. The germline V and J ends were trimmed by 8 bases and 4 bases, with 11 bases remaining between them. Germline CDR1 is LNHDA and CDR2 is SQIVND (reference sequence). CDR3 protein: CASLSALYGYTF. The DNA of the CDR3 is TGTGCCAGTCTTTCGGCACTCTATGGCTACACCTTC.

The chain carries TRBV6-5 and TRBJ1-1, with D hard to call. This CDR3 is 13 amino acids long. V lost 2 bases to trimming and J lost 1 base, with 5 bases between them. Per the germline V gene, CDR1 is MNHEY and CDR2 is SVGAGI. The DNA of the CDR3 is TGTGCCAGCAGTTACACAAAGAACACTGAAGCTTTCTTT. Translating gives CASSYTKNTEAFF.

V usage is TRBV27 and J usage is TRBJ2-7; maybe TRBD2 (7 bases). Germline V CDR1 and CDR2: MNHEY, SMNVEV (reference sequence). The CDR3 consists of 15 residues. With 2 bases removed from V and 4 bases from J, the gap between germline ends came to 15 bases. The DNA for the CDR3 is TGTGCCAGCAGTTTAGGTGGGGGGGACATGTACGAGCAGTACTTC. This encodes CASSLGGGDMYEQYF.

The rearrangement joins TRBV7-2 to TRBJ1-1, with a tentative D call TRBD1 (5 bases). Germline V lookup: CDR1 SGHTA, CDR2 FQGNSA. V shed 4 bases and J shed 6 bases, with 30 bases lying between them. This CDR3 spans 19 amino acids. The CDR3: CASSYTSIGAAGNLAEAFF. In nucleotides, the CDR3 is TGTGCCAGCAGCTATACCTCCATCGGGGCGGCCGGTAATTTAGCTGAAGCTTTCTTT.

The J gene is TRBJ1-5, the V gene TRBV5-1; D perhaps matches TRBD1 (5 bases). This CDR3 spans 14 amino acids. The V end lost 2 bases, the J end lost 6 bases, and 12 bases lay between the germline ends. The germline V gene has CDR1 SGHRS and CDR2 YFSETQ. This CDR3 reads CASSFAGFGQPQHF. As DNA, the CDR3 is TGCGCCAGCAGCTTCGCAGGGTTTGGTCAGCCCCAGCATTTT. The whole variable domain, filled in from reference TRBV5-1 and TRBJ1-5, reads KAGVTQTPRYLIKTRGQQVTLSCSPISGHRSVSWYQQTPGQGLQFLFEYFSETQRNKGNFPGRFSGRQFSNSRSEMNVSTLELGDSALYLCASSFAGFGQPQHFGDGTRLSIL.

The chain has TRBV5-1 and TRBJ2-5; TRBD1 matches 7 bases. The CDR3 has 16 residues. Germline loops: CDR1 SGHRS, CDR2 YFSETQ. V shed 2 bases, J shed 5 bases, and the junction held 12 bases outside the gene matches. The CDR3 reads CASSFVSGTAYETQYF. The CDR3 DNA sequence: TGCGCCAGCAGCTTTGTGTCCGGGACAGCCTATGAGACCCAGTACTTC. Looking up the rest from reference TRBV5-1 and TRBJ2-5 gives the full variable domain: KAGVTQTPRYLIKTRGQQVTLSCSPISGHRSVSWYQQTPGQGLQFLFEYFSETQRNKGNFPGRFSGRQFSNSRSEMNVSTLELGDSALYLCASSFVSGTAYETQYFGPGTRLLVL.

DNA for the CDR3: TGTGCCAGCAGCTTATATGGGACTAGCGGTAATGAGCAGTTCTTC. This codes for CASSLYGTSGNEQFF. The chain is built from TRBV7-2 and TRBJ2-1; 11 positions match TRBD2. CDR3 length: 15 residues. Germline lookup yields CDR1 SGHTA and CDR2 FQGNSA. With V trimmed by 2 bases and J by 7 bases, 4 bases remained unmatched.

A word on this clone: Its ends do not fully match the called genes, so a read error is possible. CDR3 amino acids: CASSRSPTSDSGF. Here the CDR3 DNA reads TGCGCCAGCAGCCGCTCCCCAACGTCCGACTCAGGCTTC. The V gene is TRBV4-1, the J gene TRBJ1-2, with D unclear. The CDR3 is made up of 13 amino acids. Germline V gives CDR1 MGHRA, CDR2 YSYEKL.

The gene calls are TRBV28 and TRBJ1-6; maybe TRBD1 (5 bases). Trimming took off 4 bases at V and 4 bases at J, with 11 bases between the two ends. Germline V lookup: CDR1 MDHEN, CDR2 SYDVKM. The length of the CDR3 is 15 residues. The CDR3 sequence: CASSSPQGYNSPLHF. The CDR3 nucleotides read TGTGCCAGCAGTTCCCCCCAGGGTTATAATTCACCCCTCCACTTT.

This sequence joins TRBV7-9 and TRBJ2-4; D gene ambiguous. CDR3 length: 12 amino acids. CDR1 and CDR2 from the germline V gene are SEHNR and FQNEAQ (reference sequence). Trimming removed 2 bases at V and 9 bases at J, with 8 bases between. The CDR3 nucleotides read TGTGCCAGCAGCTTAAGCTATGGCATTCAGTACTTC. It translates to CASSLSYGIQYF.

This chain connects TRBV30 to TRBJ2-7; 8 bases map to TRBD2. This CDR3 is 14 amino acids long. Germline CDR1 and CDR2: GTSNPN and SVGIG (reference sequence). V was clipped by 5 bases and J by 2 bases; unmatched bases: 8. CDR3 amino acids: CAWLTGGSPYEQYF. CDR3 DNA: TGTGCCTGGCTGACGGGAGGGAGCCCCTACGAGCAGTACTTC. Full variable domain (remainder filled in from reference TRBV30 and TRBJ2-7): SQTIHQWPATLVQPVGSPLSLECTVEGTSNPNLYWYRQAAGRGLQLLFYSVGIGQISSEVPQNLSASRPQDRQFILSSKKLLLSDSGFYLCAWLTGGSPYEQYFGPGTRLTVT.

V is TRBV5-1 and J is TRBJ2-7; D is perhaps TRBD1 (5 bases). Per the germline V gene, CDR1 is SGHRS and CDR2 is YFSETQ. The V end was cut by 0 bases, the J end by 2 bases, with 12 bases between. The CDR3 has 15 residues. CDR3 region: CASSLAGLWTYEQYF. The CDR3 DNA reads TGCGCCAGCAGCTTGGCAGGGTTATGGACCTACGAGCAGTACTTC.

The gene calls are TRBV6-5 and TRBJ1-6; 7 positions agree with TRBD1. Germline assignment: CDR1 MNHEY and CDR2 SVGAGI. J was trimmed by 10 bases and V by 2 bases; bases with no gene match: 5. This CDR3 is built from 14 residues. CDR3 nucleotides: TGTGCCAGCAGTTACGGGCAGGGGGAGTCACCCCTCCACTTT. Amino acids: CASSYGQGESPLHF.

The chain couples TRBV19 to TRBJ2-1; TRBD1 matches at 9 bases. The V segment lost 6 bases and the J segment 7 bases; nucleotides outside the gene matches: 10. CDR1 is LNHDA and CDR2 is SQIVND in the germline V gene (reference sequence). CDR3 length: 15 residues. CDR3 nucleotides: TGTGCCAGTAGCCCTACAGGGGGCGTAGGGAATGAGCAGTTCTTC. It encodes CASSPTGGVGNEQFF.

The gene calls are TRBV6-4 and TRBJ2-2; no definite D call. Trimming removed 3 bases at V and 6 bases at J, with 8 bases between. In germline, CDR1 is MRHNA, CDR2 SNTAGT. The CDR3 contains 13 residues. CDR3 sequence reads: CASSDSYSGELFF. The DNA for the CDR3 is TGTGCCAGCAGTGATTCGTATTCCGGGGAGCTGTTTTTT.

The chain couples TRBV21-1 to TRBJ1-2. TRBV21-1 corresponds to a pseudogene. The CDR3 loop spans 12 amino acids. In nucleotides, the CDR3 is TGTGCCAGCAGCAACGGGCCATGGGGCTACACCTTC. Its protein product is CASSNGPWGYTF.

The V gene is TRBV9, the J gene TRBJ2-3; D gene unclear. Per the germline V gene, CDR1 is SGDLS and CDR2 is YYNGEE. The CDR3 length is 14 residues. Trimming took off 0 bases at V and 1 base at J, with 6 bases between the two ends. The CDR3 protein is CASSVVGGTDTQYF. DNA for the CDR3: TGTGCCAGCAGCGTAGTGGGTGGCACAGATACGCAGTATTTT.

A word on this clone: The sample contains more than one DNA sequence encoding this CDR3. Here the CDR3 reads CASRLNYGYTF. In DNA, the CDR3 is TGTGCCAGCAGACTAAACTATGGCTACACCTTC. The chain joins TRBV28 to TRBJ1-2; no clear D. Germline V gives CDR1 MDHEN, CDR2 SYDVKM. Trimming stripped 6 bases from V and 2 bases from J, with 4 bases between. The CDR3 sequence is 11 residues long.

CDR3 DNA: TGTGCCAGCAGCTCCCCTTTTGACGAGCAGTACTTC. Residues: CASSSPFDEQYF. The chain employs TRBV6-5 and TRBJ2-7, with no clear D. Germline CDR1 MNHEY, CDR2 SVGAGI. CDR3 length: 12 residues. V lost 6 bases, J lost 5 bases, and 11 bases lay in between.

CDR3 protein: CASSAGQENTEAFF. For the CDR3, the DNA is TGTGCCAGCAGCGCAGGACAGGAGAACACTGAAGCTTTCTTT. The chain is built from TRBV6-4 and TRBJ1-1; TRBD1 matches 7 bases. Trimming removed 6 bases from V and 1 base from J; junction bases left unmatched: 5. Germline assignment: CDR1 MRHNA and CDR2 SNTAGT. The CDR3 runs 14 residues.

The chain joins TRBV18 to TRBJ2-7; 8 bases line up with TRBD1. Germline lookup yields CDR1 KGHSH and CDR2 LQKENI. CDR3 length: 15 amino acids. With V trimmed by 3 bases and J by 6 bases, 10 bases remained unmatched. This CDR3 reads CASSPLTGAEGEQYF. In nucleotides, the CDR3 is TGTGCCAGCTCACCCCTGACAGGGGCCGAGGGCGAGCAGTACTTC.

In this sample, this clone is large. This chain connects TRBV27 to TRBJ2-1, with TRBD1 matching over 8 bases. The CDR3 sequence is 17 residues long. Losses at the gene ends were 4 bases for V and 7 bases for J; bases not matched to a gene: 15. In germline, CDR1 is MNHEY, CDR2 SMNVEV (reference sequence). The CDR3 bases are TGTGCCAGCAGTTCCGACAGGGGAAGTATTGGTAGGAATGAGCAGTTCTTC. It codes for CASSSDRGSIGRNEQFF.

The V call is TRBV21-1, the J call TRBJ1-4. TRBV21-1 is a listed pseudogene. The CDR3 length is 12 residues. The CDR3 DNA reads as TGTGCCAGCAGCAGGGGGGTCGGAGGACTGTTTTTT. It encodes CASSRGVGGLFF.